This is a list of T cell receptor beta chains from one sample in a study of cytomegalovirus exposure and HLA in healthy donors. Generated by immunoSEQ multiplex PCR, the TCRdb table keeps only in-frame clones and is missing some. The sample records roughly 62,000 clones, 70% to 75% being singletons. The sequenced sample consisted of PBMCs. These receptors were obtained from a woman younger than 45 in good health and CMV-seronegative. Each CDR3 is given with its conserved first and last residue. Fields, in order: J gene, clone size, D gene, V gene, CDR3 protein, CDR3 DNA. A D gene is named only where the DNA matches it firmly. Clone size appears in some rows only: once, few, many, or a class for an expanded clone.

j_gene: TRBJ2-7; abundance: NA; d_gene: NA; v_gene: TRBV5-1; CDR3aa: CASSLALLGEGEQYF; CDR3nt: TGCGCCAGCAGCTTGGCCCTTCTGGGAGAGGGCGAGCAGTACTTC
j_gene: TRBJ2-5; abundance: NA; d_gene: NA; v_gene: TRBV30; CDR3aa: CAWSPGTLQETQYF; CDR3nt: TGTGCCTGGAGCCCCGGGACACTTCAAGAGACCCAGTACTTC
j_gene: TRBJ2-1; abundance: NA; d_gene: TRBD2; v_gene: TRBV27; CDR3aa: CASSLFSAASGPNEQFF; CDR3nt: TGTGCCAGCAGTTTATTTTCGGCGGCTAGCGGACCCAATGAGCAGTTCTTC
j_gene: TRBJ2-7; abundance: NA; d_gene: TRBD2; v_gene: TRBV5-1; CDR3aa: CASSLRLAGGPGEQYF; CDR3nt: TGCGCCAGCAGCCTAAGACTAGCGGGAGGGCCGGGCGAGCAGTACTTC
j_gene: TRBJ1-2; abundance: NA; d_gene: NA; v_gene: TRBV7-6; CDR3aa: CASSFLGGNGYTF; CDR3nt: TGTGCCAGCAGCTTCCTGGGAGGGAATGGCTACACCTTC
j_gene: TRBJ2-1; abundance: NA; d_gene: NA; v_gene: TRBV5-1; CDR3aa: CASSWDSPVTVNEQFF; CDR3nt: TGCGCCAGCAGCTGGGACTCGCCTGTCACCGTCAATGAGCAGTTCTTC
j_gene: TRBJ2-5; abundance: NA; d_gene: NA; v_gene: TRBV6-5; CDR3aa: CASSSPGVETQYF; CDR3nt: TGTGCCAGCAGTTCGCCGGGAGTCGAGACCCAGTACTTC
j_gene: TRBJ2-5; abundance: NA; d_gene: NA; v_gene: TRBV4-2; CDR3aa: CASSQEGTTQYF; CDR3nt: TGTGCCAGCAGCCAAGAAGGGACTACCCAGTACTTC
j_gene: TRBJ2-1; abundance: NA; d_gene: TRBD2; v_gene: TRBV19; CDR3aa: CASSMGLAVYNEQFF; CDR3nt: TGTGCCAGTAGTATGGGACTAGCCGTATACAATGAGCAGTTCTTC
j_gene: TRBJ2-3; abundance: once; d_gene: NA; v_gene: TRBV7-9; CDR3aa: CATNAGLDTQYF; CDR3nt: TGTGCCACGAACGCGGGGTTGGATACGCAGTATTTT
j_gene: TRBJ2-1; abundance: NA; d_gene: NA; v_gene: TRBV11-2; CDR3aa: CASSLRTDYNEQFF; CDR3nt: TGTGCCAGCAGCTTAAGGACAGACTACAATGAGCAGTTCTTC
j_gene: TRBJ2-5; abundance: NA; d_gene: TRBD2; v_gene: TRBV28; CDR3aa: CASSWEGQPETQYF; CDR3nt: TGTGCCAGCAGTTGGGAGGGGCAGCCAGAGACCCAGTACTTC
j_gene: TRBJ2-7; abundance: NA; d_gene: TRBD1; v_gene: TRBV7-2; CDR3aa: CASSSTGVYEQYF; CDR3nt: TGTGCCAGCAGCTCGACAGGGGTCTACGAGCAGTACTTC
j_gene: TRBJ2-7; abundance: NA; d_gene: TRBD1; v_gene: TRBV30; CDR3aa: CAWSVRGPPSYEQYF; CDR3nt: TGTGCCTGGAGTGTCAGGGGGCCTCCTTCCTACGAGCAGTACTTC
j_gene: TRBJ1-4; abundance: few; d_gene: TRBD1; v_gene: TRBV18; CDR3aa: CASSLGQEEKLFF; CDR3nt: TGTGCCAGCTCCCTCGGACAGGAGGAAAAACTGTTTTTT
j_gene: TRBJ2-2; abundance: once; d_gene: TRBD1; v_gene: TRBV6-1; CDR3aa: CASKDRRNTGELFF; CDR3nt: TGTGCCAGCAAGGACAGGCGAAACACCGGGGAGCTGTTTTTT
j_gene: TRBJ2-2; abundance: NA; d_gene: TRBD2; v_gene: TRBV19; CDR3aa: CASSIDKREGLTGELFF; CDR3nt: TGTGCCAGTAGTATTGACAAGCGGGAGGGCCTCACCGGGGAGCTGTTTTTT
j_gene: TRBJ1-4; abundance: few; d_gene: NA; v_gene: TRBV19; CDR3aa: CASSIGGNEKLFF; CDR3nt: TGTGCCAGTAGTATCGGAGGCAATGAAAAACTGTTTTTT
j_gene: TRBJ2-2; abundance: NA; d_gene: NA; v_gene: TRBV23-1; CDR3aa: CASSGQFNANTGELFF; CDR3nt: TGCGCCAGCAGTGGACAGTTCAACGCGAACACCGGGGAGCTGTTTTTT
j_gene: TRBJ1-2; abundance: once; d_gene: NA; v_gene: TRBV10-3; CDR3aa: CAPLQGGNYGYTF; CDR3nt: TGTGCCCCCCTTCAAGGGGGAAACTATGGCTACACCTTC
j_gene: TRBJ2-7; abundance: NA; d_gene: TRBD1; v_gene: TRBV6-1; CDR3aa: CASSIQGAGDEQYF; CDR3nt: TGTGCCAGCAGTATACAGGGGGCTGGAGACGAGCAGTACTTC
j_gene: TRBJ2-1; abundance: few; d_gene: NA; v_gene: TRBV30; CDR3aa: CAWSSGVSYNEQFF; CDR3nt: TGTGCCTGGAGTTCAGGGGTCTCCTACAATGAGCAGTTCTTC
j_gene: TRBJ1-1; abundance: NA; d_gene: NA; v_gene: TRBV19; CDR3aa: CASTRVGGTMMNTEAFF; CDR3nt: TGTGCCAGCACCCGAGTAGGAGGGACCATGATGAACACTGAAGCTTTCTTT
j_gene: TRBJ1-2; abundance: NA; d_gene: TRBD1; v_gene: TRBV6-5; CDR3aa: CASSTIQGRYGYTF; CDR3nt: TGTGCCAGCAGTACTATACAGGGGCGCTATGGCTACACCTTC
j_gene: TRBJ2-2; abundance: once; d_gene: TRBD2; v_gene: TRBV9; CDR3aa: CASSVGLAGGPTGELFF; CDR3nt: TGTGCCAGCAGCGTGGGACTAGCGGGAGGGCCGACCGGGGAGCTGTTTTTT
j_gene: TRBJ1-5; abundance: few; d_gene: NA; v_gene: TRBV28; CDR3aa: CASSLGRGRQPQHF; CDR3nt: TGTGCCAGCAGTTTAGGGCGGGGCCGTCAGCCCCAGCATTTT
j_gene: TRBJ1-4; abundance: NA; d_gene: TRBD1; v_gene: TRBV30; CDR3aa: CAWSPKRRTGGGEKLFF; CDR3nt: TGTGCCTGGAGCCCAAAAAGAAGGACAGGGGGCGGTGAAAAACTGTTTTTT
j_gene: TRBJ1-5; abundance: NA; d_gene: TRBD1; v_gene: TRBV30; CDR3aa: CAWSDGQGPYSNQPQHF; CDR3nt: TGTGCCTGGAGTGATGGACAGGGACCATATAGCAATCAGCCCCAGCATTTT
j_gene: TRBJ1-1; abundance: NA; d_gene: NA; v_gene: TRBV21-1; CDR3aa: CASSKEGRNTEAFF; CDR3nt: TGTGCCAGCAGCAAAGAGGGGCGGAACACTGAAGCTTTCTTT
j_gene: TRBJ2-5; abundance: NA; d_gene: TRBD2; v_gene: TRBV19; CDR3aa: CASSIGPGGRIETQYF; CDR3nt: TGTGCCAGTAGTATAGGTCCGGGGGGGAGGATAGAGACCCAGTACTTC
j_gene: TRBJ2-1; abundance: NA; d_gene: TRBD2; v_gene: TRBV6-5; CDR3aa: CASSYEPSGRSEQFF; CDR3nt: TGTGCCAGCAGTTACGAACCTAGCGGGAGGAGTGAGCAGTTCTTC
j_gene: TRBJ2-1; abundance: NA; d_gene: TRBD2; v_gene: TRBV28; CDR3aa: CASSLDQTGLAGGNEQFF; CDR3nt: TGTGCCAGCAGTTTAGATCAAACGGGACTAGCGGGAGGGAATGAGCAGTTCTTC
j_gene: TRBJ2-5; abundance: NA; d_gene: NA; v_gene: TRBV11-2; CDR3aa: CASSSSRGRETQYF; CDR3nt: TGTGCCAGCAGCTCTTCGCGGGGGCGAGAGACCCAGTACTTC
j_gene: TRBJ2-7; abundance: NA; d_gene: TRBD1; v_gene: TRBV15; CDR3aa: CATSKEPDRGYEQYF; CDR3nt: TGTGCCACCAGCAAAGAACCGGACAGGGGCTACGAGCAGTACTTC
j_gene: TRBJ1-2; abundance: NA; d_gene: NA; v_gene: TRBV30; CDR3aa: CAWSDNRAYGYTF; CDR3nt: TGTGCCTGGAGTGACAACAGGGCCTATGGCTACACCTTC
j_gene: TRBJ2-3; abundance: NA; d_gene: NA; v_gene: TRBV5-5; CDR3aa: CASSSERDTQYF; CDR3nt: TGTGCCAGCAGCTCCGAGCGTGATACGCAGTATTTT
j_gene: TRBJ1-3; abundance: NA; d_gene: NA; v_gene: TRBV5-8; CDR3aa: CASSWDIIGNTIYF; CDR3nt: TGTGCCAGCAGCTGGGACATAATTGGAAACACCATATATTTT
j_gene: TRBJ2-2; abundance: once; d_gene: TRBD1; v_gene: TRBV29-1; CDR3aa: CSAQTGGGELFF; CDR3nt: TGCAGCGCTCAAACAGGGGGCGGGGAGCTGTTTTTT
j_gene: TRBJ2-2; abundance: NA; d_gene: TRBD1; v_gene: TRBV19; CDR3aa: CASNLGQGWTGELFF; CDR3nt: TGTGCCAGTAATTTGGGACAGGGATGGACCGGGGAGCTGTTTTTT
j_gene: TRBJ1-4; abundance: NA; d_gene: NA; v_gene: TRBV11-2; CDR3aa: CASSDGHRPTNEKLFF; CDR3nt: TGTGCCAGCAGCGATGGACACCGTCCAACTAATGAAAAACTGTTTTTT
j_gene: TRBJ2-7; abundance: NA; d_gene: TRBD2; v_gene: TRBV27; CDR3aa: CASSMGLAGVGGDEQYF; CDR3nt: TGTGCCAGCAGTATGGGACTAGCGGGGGTGGGCGGGGACGAGCAGTACTTC
j_gene: TRBJ2-1; abundance: NA; d_gene: NA; v_gene: TRBV29-1; CDR3aa: CSVGWSNEQFF; CDR3nt: TGCAGCGTTGGATGGAGCAATGAGCAGTTCTTC
j_gene: TRBJ2-6; abundance: NA; d_gene: TRBD2; v_gene: TRBV30; CDR3aa: CAWTGRPAGRTGGANALTF; CDR3nt: TGTGCCTGGACCGGCCGGCCGGCGGGCCGAACGGGAGGGGCCAACGCCCTGACTTTC
j_gene: TRBJ2-3; abundance: NA; d_gene: NA; v_gene: TRBV6-5; CDR3aa: CASSYARERGTDTQYF; CDR3nt: TGTGCCAGCAGTTACGCCCGGGAGAGGGGCACAGATACGCAGTATTTT
j_gene: TRBJ1-2; abundance: once; d_gene: TRBD1; v_gene: TRBV27; CDR3aa: CASSAGTGEFGYTF; CDR3nt: TGTGCCAGCAGTGCCGGGACAGGGGAGTTTGGCTACACCTTC
j_gene: TRBJ1-5; abundance: few; d_gene: NA; v_gene: TRBV5-5; CDR3aa: CASSLAQNSNQPQHF; CDR3nt: TGTGCCAGCAGCTTGGCACAGAATAGCAATCAGCCCCAGCATTTT
j_gene: TRBJ2-2; abundance: NA; d_gene: NA; v_gene: TRBV11-3; CDR3aa: CASSRTGLGTGELFF; CDR3nt: TGTGCCAGCAGCCGAACAGGGCTGGGCACCGGGGAGCTGTTTTTT
j_gene: TRBJ1-5; abundance: NA; d_gene: NA; v_gene: TRBV30; CDR3aa: CAWSVYGSGNQPQHF; CDR3nt: TGTGCCTGGAGTGTATACGGTTCGGGCAATCAGCCCCAGCATTTT
j_gene: TRBJ2-6; abundance: NA; d_gene: NA; v_gene: TRBV5-5; CDR3aa: CASSLAAAGANVLTF; CDR3nt: TGTGCCAGCAGCTTGGCTGCAGCTGGGGCCAACGTCCTGACTTTC
j_gene: TRBJ1-2; abundance: NA; d_gene: TRBD1; v_gene: TRBV30; CDR3aa: CAWYRGSYGYTF; CDR3nt: TGTGCCTGGTACAGGGGGTCGTATGGCTACACCTTC
j_gene: TRBJ2-3; abundance: few; d_gene: TRBD2; v_gene: TRBV5-4; CDR3aa: CASSSLAGGETDTQYF; CDR3nt: TGTGCCAGCAGCTCCCTAGCGGGAGGAGAGACAGATACGCAGTATTTT
j_gene: TRBJ2-7; abundance: NA; d_gene: TRBD1; v_gene: TRBV6-5; CDR3aa: CASSKWTGFEEQYF; CDR3nt: TGTGCCAGCAGTAAATGGACAGGATTTGAGGAGCAGTACTTC
j_gene: TRBJ1-5; abundance: NA; d_gene: TRBD1; v_gene: TRBV2; CDR3aa: CASSDDRGHQPQHF; CDR3nt: TGTGCCAGCAGTGACGACAGGGGGCATCAGCCCCAGCATTTT
j_gene: TRBJ2-3; abundance: NA; d_gene: NA; v_gene: TRBV5-6; CDR3aa: CASSLALSPFVADTQYF; CDR3nt: TGTGCCAGCAGCTTGGCCTTATCCCCCTTCGTTGCAGATACGCAGTATTTT